A selection of T cell receptor beta chains follows, all from one sample in a study of cytomegalovirus exposure and HLA in healthy donors. Libraries were prepared by immunoSEQ multiplex PCR; TCRdb keeps only in-frame clonotypes and omits some of them. The table lists under 200,000 clones, about 76% of them singletons. Specimen: PBMCs. The receptors were sampled from a male donor in good health and CMV-seropositive. Each CDR3 is given with its conserved first and last residue. D genes are given only for firm matches. The listing skips clone size in some rows; elsewhere it reads once, few, many or a size class.

clone size | J gene | D gene | V gene | CDR3 DNA | CDR3 protein
NA | TRBJ2-3 | TRBD2 | TRBV2 | TGTGCCAGCAGTGACCTTGGCCTTGCTAGCGGGGCCACAGATACGCAGTATTTT | CASSDLGLASGATDTQYF
NA | TRBJ2-1 | NA | TRBV7-9 | TGTGCCAGCAGCTTCGAGGAGGGGACCTGGAATGAGCAGTTCTTC | CASSFEEGTWNEQFF
NA | TRBJ2-5 | NA | TRBV9 | TGTGCCAGCAGCACCCCGGGGGGCAGAGGGGAGACCCAGTACTTC | CASSTPGGRGETQYF
NA | TRBJ2-7 | TRBD1 | TRBV7-3 | TGTGCCAGCAGCTTAACGGCAGGGGGAAGCGAGCAGTACTTC | CASSLTAGGSEQYF
NA | TRBJ2-5 | NA | TRBV6-6 | TGTGCCAGCAGCCACGGACTTTTGGCGGAGACCCAGTACTTC | CASSHGLLAETQYF
NA | TRBJ1-4 | NA | TRBV7-9 | TGTGCCAGCAGCTTGGGGGGGGATGAAAAACTGTTTTTT | CASSLGGDEKLFF
few | TRBJ1-1 | TRBD1 | TRBV6-1 | TGTGCCAGCAATCCTCCGGGACAGTACACTGAAGCTTTCTTT | CASNPPGQYTEAFF
NA | TRBJ2-2 | TRBD1 | TRBV7-6 | TGTGCCAGCAGGGCCGTGACAGGGACCGGGGAGCTATTTTTT | CASRAVTGTGELFF
NA | TRBJ2-2 | NA | TRBV5-1 | TGCGCCAGCAGCCCACAACCGGGGGGCGTAGGGACCGGGGAGCTGTTTTTT | CASSPQPGGVGTGELFF
NA | TRBJ2-1 | NA | TRBV11-1 | TGTGCCAGCAGCTTAGTGGTCCTAGCCAGCTCCTACAATGAGCAGTTCTTC | CASSLVVLASSYNEQFF